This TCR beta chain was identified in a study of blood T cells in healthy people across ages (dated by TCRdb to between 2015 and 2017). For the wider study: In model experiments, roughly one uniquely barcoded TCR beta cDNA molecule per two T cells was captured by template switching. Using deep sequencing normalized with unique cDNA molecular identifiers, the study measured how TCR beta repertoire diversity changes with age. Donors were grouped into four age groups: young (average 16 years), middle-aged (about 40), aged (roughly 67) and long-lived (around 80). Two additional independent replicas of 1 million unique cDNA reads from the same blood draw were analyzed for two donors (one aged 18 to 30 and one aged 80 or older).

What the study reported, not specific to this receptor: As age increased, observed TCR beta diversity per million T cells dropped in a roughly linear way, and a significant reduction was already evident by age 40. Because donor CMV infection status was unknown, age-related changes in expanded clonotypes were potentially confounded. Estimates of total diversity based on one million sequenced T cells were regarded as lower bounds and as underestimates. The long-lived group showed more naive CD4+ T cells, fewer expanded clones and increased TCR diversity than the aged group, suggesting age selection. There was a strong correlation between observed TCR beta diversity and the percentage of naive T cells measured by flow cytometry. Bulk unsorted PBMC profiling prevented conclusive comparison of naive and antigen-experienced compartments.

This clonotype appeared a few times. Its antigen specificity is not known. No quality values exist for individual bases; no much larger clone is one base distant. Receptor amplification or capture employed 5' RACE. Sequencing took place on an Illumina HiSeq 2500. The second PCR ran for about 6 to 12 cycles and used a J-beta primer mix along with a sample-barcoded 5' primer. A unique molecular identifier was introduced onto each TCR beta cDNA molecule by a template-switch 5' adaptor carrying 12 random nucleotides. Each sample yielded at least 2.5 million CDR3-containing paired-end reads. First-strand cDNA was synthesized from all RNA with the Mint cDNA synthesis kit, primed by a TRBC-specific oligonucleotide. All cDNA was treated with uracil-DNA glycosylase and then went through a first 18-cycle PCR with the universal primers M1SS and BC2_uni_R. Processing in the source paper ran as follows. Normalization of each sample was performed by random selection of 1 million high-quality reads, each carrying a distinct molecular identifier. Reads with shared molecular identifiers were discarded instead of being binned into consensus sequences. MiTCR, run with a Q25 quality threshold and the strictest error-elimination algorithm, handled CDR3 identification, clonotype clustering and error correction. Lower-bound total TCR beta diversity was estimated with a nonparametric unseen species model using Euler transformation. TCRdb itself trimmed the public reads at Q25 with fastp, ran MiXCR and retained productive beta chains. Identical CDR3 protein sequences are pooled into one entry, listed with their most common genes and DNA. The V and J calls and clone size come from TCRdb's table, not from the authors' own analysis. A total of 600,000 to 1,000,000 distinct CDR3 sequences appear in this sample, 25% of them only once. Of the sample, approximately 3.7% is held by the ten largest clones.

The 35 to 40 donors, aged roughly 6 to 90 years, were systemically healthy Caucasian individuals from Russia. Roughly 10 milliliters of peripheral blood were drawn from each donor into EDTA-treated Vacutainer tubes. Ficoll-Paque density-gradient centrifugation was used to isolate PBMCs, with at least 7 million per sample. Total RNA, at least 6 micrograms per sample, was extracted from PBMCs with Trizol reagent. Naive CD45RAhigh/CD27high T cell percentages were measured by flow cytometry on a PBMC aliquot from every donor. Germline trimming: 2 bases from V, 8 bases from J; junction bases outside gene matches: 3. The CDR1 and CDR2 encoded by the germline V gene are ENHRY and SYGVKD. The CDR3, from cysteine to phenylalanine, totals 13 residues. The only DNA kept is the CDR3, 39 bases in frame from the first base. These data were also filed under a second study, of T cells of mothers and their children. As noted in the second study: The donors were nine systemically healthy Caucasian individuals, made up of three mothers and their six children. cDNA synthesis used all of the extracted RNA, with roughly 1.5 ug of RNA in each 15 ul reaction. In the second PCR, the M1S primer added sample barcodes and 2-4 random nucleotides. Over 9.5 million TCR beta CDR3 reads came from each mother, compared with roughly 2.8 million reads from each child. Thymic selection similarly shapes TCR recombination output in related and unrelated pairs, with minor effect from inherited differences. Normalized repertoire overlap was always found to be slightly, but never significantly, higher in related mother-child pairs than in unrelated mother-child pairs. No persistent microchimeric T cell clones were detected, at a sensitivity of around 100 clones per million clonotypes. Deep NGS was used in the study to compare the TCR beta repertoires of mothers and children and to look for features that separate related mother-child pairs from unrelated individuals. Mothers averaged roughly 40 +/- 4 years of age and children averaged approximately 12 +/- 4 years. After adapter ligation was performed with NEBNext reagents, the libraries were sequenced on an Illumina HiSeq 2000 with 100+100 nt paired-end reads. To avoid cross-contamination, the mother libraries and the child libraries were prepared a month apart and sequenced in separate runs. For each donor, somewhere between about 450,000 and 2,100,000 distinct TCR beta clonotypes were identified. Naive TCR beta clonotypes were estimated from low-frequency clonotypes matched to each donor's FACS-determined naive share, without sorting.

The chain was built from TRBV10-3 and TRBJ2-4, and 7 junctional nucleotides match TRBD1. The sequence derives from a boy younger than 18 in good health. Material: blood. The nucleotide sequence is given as TGTGCCATCAGTGAGGGACAGGCGGACATTCAGTACTTC. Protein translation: CAISEGQADIQYF.